A selection of T cell receptor beta chains follows, all from one sample in a study of CD8 T cells in Susac syndrome. TCRdb recomputed calls from the immunoSEQ multiplex PCR reads with MiXCR, one row per CDR3 protein. The table has hundreds of thousands of distinct CDR3 sequences, about 94% seen once; the top ten hold roughly 0.07%. The sequencing sample was made of CD4+ T cells from PBMCs. Receptors originate from a human donor with multiple sclerosis. Each CDR3 is given with its conserved first and last residue. A D gene is named only where the DNA matches it firmly. Clone size is shown for a subset of rows, as once, few, many or a class of expanded clone.

V	length	D	J	size	CDR3	DNA
TRBV5-6	15	NA	TRBJ2-5	NA	CASSLVGRAQETQYF	TGTGCCAGCAGCTTGGTCGGCAGGGCCCAAGAGACCCAGTACTTC
TRBV20-1	15	TRBD1	TRBJ2-1	NA	CSARDPLDRVNEQFF	TGCAGTGCTAGAGATCCATTAGACAGGGTCAATGAGCAGTTCTTC
TRBV30	14	NA	TRBJ1-1	NA	CAWSRGRLNTEAFF	TGTGCCTGGAGTAGAGGTAGACTGAACACTGAAGCTTTCTTT
TRBV6-2/TRBV6-3	14	TRBD1	TRBJ2-2	NA	CASRDRPNTGELFF	TGTGCCAGCCGGGACAGGCCGAACACCGGGGAGCTGTTTTTT
TRBV6-1	14	NA	TRBJ1-5	NA	CASSLTTSNQPQHF	TGTGCCAGCAGTCTGACAACGAGCAATCAGCCCCAGCATTTT
TRBV3-1	18	TRBD1	TRBJ2-2	NA	CASSQDLGTGVNTGELFF	TGTGCCAGCAGCCAAGATCTAGGGACAGGGGTTAACACCGGGGAGCTGTTTTTT
TRBV7-9	14	NA	TRBJ2-3	NA	CASSPWGSTDTQYF	TGTGCCAGCAGCCCCTGGGGCAGCACAGATACGCAGTATTTT
TRBV12-3/TRBV12-4	13	NA	TRBJ2-5	NA	CASTRAITETQYF	TGTGCCAGCACCAGGGCAATTACGGAGACCCAGTACTTC
TRBV7-2	15	NA	TRBJ2-7	NA	CASSLARMEFYEQYF	TGTGCCAGCAGCTTAGCGAGGATGGAGTTCTACGAGCAGTACTTC
TRBV4-1	15	NA	TRBJ1-1	NA	CASSQEGRGITEAFF	TGCGCCAGCAGCCAAGAGGGTCGGGGGATCACTGAAGCTTTCTTT
TRBV19	15	TRBD1	TRBJ1-1	NA	CASRRTRTGITEAFF	TGTGCCAGTCGGAGGACCCGGACAGGGATCACTGAAGCTTTCTTT
TRBV29-1	11	TRBD1	TRBJ2-7	NA	CSVETGHEQYF	TGCAGCGTTGAGACAGGGCACGAGCAGTACTTC
TRBV5-4	16	NA	TRBJ1-4	NA	CASSLGAPSTNEKLFF	TGTGCCAGCAGCTTGGGTGCTCCCTCAACTAATGAAAAACTGTTTTTT
TRBV6-1	17	NA	TRBJ1-3	NA	CASSEGLITSSGNTIYF	TGTGCCAGCAGTGAAGGTTTGATCACGAGCTCTGGAAACACCATATATTTT
TRBV2	12	NA	TRBJ2-4	NA	CASSEALGIQYF	TGTGCCAGCAGTGAAGCGCTAGGGATTCAGTACTTC
TRBV7-9	17	NA	TRBJ1-3	NA	CASSLADRGLDGNTIYF	TGTGCCAGCAGCTTAGCGGATCGGGGGCTTGATGGAAACACCATATATTTT
TRBV5-1	14	NA	TRBJ1-5	NA	CAGSLDQGSQPQHF	TGCGCCGGCAGCTTGGATCAGGGGAGTCAGCCCCAGCATTTT
TRBV2	14	TRBD1	TRBJ2-2	NA	CARGQGRSTGELFF	TGTGCCAGGGGACAGGGTCGGAGCACCGGGGAGCTGTTTTTT
TRBV9	20	TRBD2	TRBJ2-2	NA	CASSAPSLGLAGFDTGELFF	TGTGCCAGCAGCGCACCATCATTGGGACTAGCGGGTTTTGACACCGGGGAGCTGTTTTTT
TRBV4-2	17	NA	TRBJ1-2	NA	CASSQDVGLEVINGYTF	TGTGCCAGCAGCCAAGATGTGGGGTTGGAGGTCATCAATGGCTACACCTTC
TRBV6-5	16	TRBD1	TRBJ2-1	NA	CASSYFGQGSKNEQFF	TGTGCCAGCAGTTACTTCGGACAGGGAAGTAAGAATGAGCAGTTCTTC
TRBV3-1	14	NA	TRBJ2-7	NA	CASSPSRRAYEQYF	TGTGCCAGCAGCCCCTCAAGAAGGGCCTACGAGCAGTACTTC
TRBV24-1	17	NA	TRBJ2-6	NA	CATSDPRWMAGANVLTF	TGTGCCACCAGTGATCCCAGGTGGATGGCTGGGGCCAACGTCCTGACTTTC
TRBV14	15	NA	TRBJ1-6	NA	CASSQGGTPNSPLHF	TGTGCCAGCAGCCAAGGGGGGACGCCGAATTCACCCCTCCACTTT
TRBV29-1	13	NA	TRBJ2-7	NA	CSVERTVGNEQYF	TGCAGCGTCGAACGGACAGTGGGCAACGAGCAGTACTTC
TRBV6-5	15	NA	TRBJ1-2	NA	CASSSGPYNNYGYTF	TGTGCCAGCAGTTCCGGCCCGTACAATAACTATGGCTACACCTTC
TRBV4-1	15	TRBD1	TRBJ1-2	NA	CASSQDQGAIYGYTF	TGCGCCAGCAGCCAAGACCAGGGGGCCATCTATGGCTACACCTTC
TRBV29-1	16	TRBD1	TRBJ1-2	NA	CSVEDRGGGGGYGYTF	TGCAGCGTTGAAGATAGAGGGGGCGGAGGCGGCTATGGCTACACCTTC
TRBV23-1	15	TRBD1	TRBJ2-7	NA	CASSQSRDRLHEQYF	TGCGCCAGCAGTCAATCCCGGGACAGGCTGCACGAGCAGTACTTC
TRBV19	14	TRBD1	TRBJ2-2	NA	CASKPDRGTGELFF	TGTGCCAGTAAACCGGACAGGGGTACCGGGGAGCTGTTTTTT
TRBV7-9	16	TRBD1	TRBJ1-2	NA	CASSLADRGEGYGYTF	TGTGCCAGCAGCTTAGCGGACAGGGGAGAAGGCTATGGCTACACCTTC
TRBV7-2	16	NA	TRBJ2-1	NA	CASSSRGSGLYNEQFF	TGTGCCAGCAGCTCCCGGGGTAGCGGACTCTACAATGAGCAGTTCTTC
TRBV28	16	NA	TRBJ1-2	NA	CASSTGQGSQIYGYTF	TGTGCCAGCAGCACGGGCCAGGGGAGTCAAATCTATGGCTACACCTTC
TRBV11-1	21	NA	TRBJ2-5	NA	CASSQAAWGRGSGLARKTQYF	TGTGCCAGCAGCCAAGCGGCCTGGGGGCGTGGGAGCGGTTTGGCTAGGAAGACCCAGTACTTC
TRBV2	13	NA	TRBJ2-5	NA	CAGSPSIRETQYF	TGTGCCGGATCCCCATCGATCCGCGAGACCCAGTACTTC
TRBV25-1	15	NA	TRBJ1-2	NA	CASEPSGRNYYGYTF	TGTGCCAGCGAACCTTCGGGACGGAACTACTATGGCTACACCTTC
TRBV20-1	11	NA	TRBJ1-1	NA	CSAHWATEAFF	TGCAGTGCGCACTGGGCTACTGAAGCTTTCTTT
TRBV5-6	17	NA	TRBJ1-3	NA	CASSLVGLTQAGNTIYF	TGTGCCAGCAGCTTGGTCGGGCTGACCCAGGCTGGAAACACCATATATTTT
TRBV24-1	15	TRBD1	TRBJ2-3	NA	CATSVNRGPRDTQYF	TGTGCCACCAGTGTCAACAGGGGGCCTAGAGATACGCAGTATTTT
TRBV2	15	TRBD2	TRBJ2-1	NA	CASSEAASGRNEQFF	TGTGCCAGCAGTGAAGCTGCTAGCGGAAGAAATGAGCAGTTCTTC
TRBV7-9	16	NA	TRBJ2-3	NA	CASDAVAGPSTDTHIF	TGTGCCAGCGACGCGGTGGCGGGGCCTAGCACAGATACGCATATATTT
TRBV4-2	17	TRBD2	TRBJ2-4	NA	CASSQGAGELAKNIQYF	TGTGCCAGCAGCCAAGGAGCGGGGGAGCTAGCCAAAAACATTCAGTACTTC
TRBV12-3/TRBV12-4	14	TRBD1	TRBJ1-1	NA	CASSLQQGITEAFF	TGTGCCAGCAGTTTACAACAGGGGATCACTGAAGCTTTCTTT
TRBV2	14	NA	TRBJ1-5	NA	CASSPTGREESQHF	TGTGCCAGCAGCCCGACAGGCAGGGAGGAATCCCAGCATTTT
TRBV20-1	15	TRBD1	TRBJ2-5	NA	CSASRIGQGRETQYF	TGCAGTGCTAGCAGAATCGGACAGGGGCGGGAGACCCAGTACTTC
TRBV27	14	TRBD1	TRBJ2-3	once	CASSIDRGTDTQYF	TGTGCCAGCAGTATAGACAGGGGGACAGATACGCAGTATTTT
TRBV30	11	NA	TRBJ1-4	NA	CAWSVGEKLFF	TGTGCCTGGAGTGTAGGTGAAAAACTGTTTTTT
TRBV3-1	14	NA	TRBJ2-5	NA	CASSRMAGEETQYF	TGTGCCAGCAGCCGAATGGCGGGCGAAGAGACCCAGTACTTC
TRBV11-2	18	TRBD1	TRBJ2-1	NA	CASSPTGTGVLVSNEQFF	TGTGCCAGCAGCCCCACCGGGACAGGGGTCTTGGTGAGCAATGAGCAGTTCTTC
TRBV3-1	18	TRBD2	TRBJ2-4	NA	CASSRLAGGPPAKNIQYF	TGTGCCAGCAGCCGGCTAGCGGGGGGGCCCCCAGCCAAAAACATTCAGTACTTC
TRBV29-1	13	NA	TRBJ1-4	NA	CSAIGQTNEKLFF	TGCAGCGCGATCGGACAGACTAATGAAAAACTGTTTTTT
TRBV5-6	13	NA	TRBJ1-2	NA	CASSLEERGGYTF	TGTGCCAGCAGCTTGGAAGAACGGGGTGGCTACACCTTC
TRBV4-1	15	NA	TRBJ1-6	NA	CASSLRDAGQSPLHF	TGCGCCAGCAGCCTTAGGGACGCGGGTCAGTCACCCCTCCACTTT